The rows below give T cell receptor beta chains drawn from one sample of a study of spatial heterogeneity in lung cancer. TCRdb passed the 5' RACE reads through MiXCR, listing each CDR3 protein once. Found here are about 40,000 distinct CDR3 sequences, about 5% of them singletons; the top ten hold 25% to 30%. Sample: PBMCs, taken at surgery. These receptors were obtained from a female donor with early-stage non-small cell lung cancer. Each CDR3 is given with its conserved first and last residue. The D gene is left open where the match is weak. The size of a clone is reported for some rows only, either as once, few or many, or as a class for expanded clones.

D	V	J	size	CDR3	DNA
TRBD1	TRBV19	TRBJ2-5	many	CASSLNRGQETQYF	TGTGCCAGTAGTTTAAACAGGGGGCAAGAGACCCAGTACTTC
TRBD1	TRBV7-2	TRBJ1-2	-	CASSPGQANLFYGYTF	TGTGCCAGCAGCCCGGGACAGGCCAATCTTTTTTATGGCTACACCTTC
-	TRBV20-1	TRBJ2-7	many	CSARVGGTGYEQYF	TGCAGTGCTAGAGTCGGTGGCACCGGGTACGAGCAGTACTTC
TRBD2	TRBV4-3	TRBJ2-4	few	CASSQGAARGGRIDIQYF	TGCGCCAGCAGCCAGGGGGCAGCCCGGGGGGGCCGGATTGACATTCAGTACTTC
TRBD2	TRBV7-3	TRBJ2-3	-	CASSLTSAGEYTDTQYF	TGTGCCAGCAGCTTGACGTCAGCGGGGGAGTACACAGATACGCAGTATTTT
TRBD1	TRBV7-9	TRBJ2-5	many	CASSARTGHKIDGEQETQYF	TGTGCCAGCAGCGCCCGGACAGGGCATAAGATTGACGGGGAACAAGAGACCCAGTACTTC
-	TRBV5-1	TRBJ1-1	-	CASSLSGRGLNTEAFF	TGCGCCAGCAGCTTGTCTGGAAGGGGCCTGAACACTGAAGCTTTCTTT
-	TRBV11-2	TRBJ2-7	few	CASSLVARADEQYF	TGTGCCAGCAGCTTAGTGGCACGGGCCGACGAGCAGTACTTC
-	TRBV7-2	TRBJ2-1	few	CASTFYGGPSPVF	TGTGCCAGCACCTTTTATGGGGGGCCATCCCCCGTCTTC
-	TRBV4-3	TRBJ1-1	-	CASSQVKFGLNTEAFF	TGCGCCAGCAGCCAAGTCAAGTTTGGTCTGAACACTGAAGCTTTCTTT
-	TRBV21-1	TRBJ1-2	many	CASSKNGSRANYGYTF	TGTGCCAGCAGCAAAAACGGCAGCCGGGCTAACTATGGCTACACCTTC
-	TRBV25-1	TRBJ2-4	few	CASSPSPDRRKNIQYF	TGTGCCAGCAGTCCCTCACCCGACAGGCGCAAAAACATTCAGTACTTC
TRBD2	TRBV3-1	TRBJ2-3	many	CVSSPGLAGGSHTQYF	TGTGTCAGCAGCCCGGGACTAGCGGGGGGTTCTCATACGCAGTATTTT
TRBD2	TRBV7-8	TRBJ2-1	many	CASSLAGAGGPYNEQFF	TGTGCCAGCAGCTTAGCGGGTGCGGGGGGGCCGTACAATGAGCAGTTCTTC
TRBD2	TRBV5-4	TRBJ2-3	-	CASTASGGAFRSDTQYF	TGTGCCAGCACGGCTAGCGGGGGGGCGTTCAGGTCTGATACGCAGTATTTT
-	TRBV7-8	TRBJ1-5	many	CASNPTERGALAGQPQHF	TGTGCCAGCAACCCGACGGAACGGGGGGCCCTAGCAGGGCAGCCCCAGCATTTT
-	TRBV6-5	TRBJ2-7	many	CASSYSRNDWDRGSYEQYF	TGTGCCAGCAGTTACTCCCGTAATGATTGGGACCGGGGGTCCTACGAGCAGTACTTC
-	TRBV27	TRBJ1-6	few	CVSRTPTRASSYNSPLHF	TGTGTCAGCAGAACCCCGACCAGGGCTAGCTCCTATAATTCACCCCTCCACTTT
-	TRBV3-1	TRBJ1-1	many	CASSTRKSLNTEAFF	TGTGCCAGCAGCACCCGTAAGTCGTTGAACACTGAAGCTTTCTTT
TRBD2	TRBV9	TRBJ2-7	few	CASSIGTSGRFSEQYF	TGTGCCAGCAGCATAGGGACTAGCGGAAGATTTAGCGAGCAGTACTTC
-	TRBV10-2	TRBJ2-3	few	CASSDGLTDTQYF	TGCGCCAGCAGCGACGGACTCACAGATACGCAGTATTTT
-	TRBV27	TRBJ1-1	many	CASSSGGPNTEAFF	TGTGCCAGCAGTTCTGGGGGACCGAACACTGAAGCTTTCTTT
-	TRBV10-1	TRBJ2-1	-	CASSEQAGSGNEQFF	TGCGCCAGCAGTGAGCAGGCAGGGAGTGGCAATGAGCAGTTCTTC
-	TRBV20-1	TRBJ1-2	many	CSALWTPNYGYTF	TGCAGTGCCCTGTGGACCCCTAACTATGGCTACACCTTC
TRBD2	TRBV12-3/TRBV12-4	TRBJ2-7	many	CASSRGLAALSEQYF	TGTGCCAGCAGTCGAGGACTAGCGGCCCTCTCCGAGCAGTACTTC
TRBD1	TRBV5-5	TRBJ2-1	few	CASSLAGGGGNEQFF	TGTGCCAGCAGCTTGGCAGGGGGCGGCGGGAATGAGCAGTTCTTC
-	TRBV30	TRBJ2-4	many	CAWSVPAKNIQYF	TGTGCCTGGAGTGTTCCGGCCAAAAACATTCAGTACTTC
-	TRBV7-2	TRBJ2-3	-	CASSLVGGGTDTQYF	TGTGCCAGCAGCTTAGTAGGGGGTGGGACAGATACGCAGTATTTT
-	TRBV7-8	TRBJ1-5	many	CASSLPRFGQPQHF	TGTGCCAGCAGCTTACCACGCTTCGGTCAGCCCCAGCATTTT
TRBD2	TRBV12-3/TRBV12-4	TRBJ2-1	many	CASSPSGGANEQFF	TGTGCCAGCAGTCCTAGCGGGGGGGCGAATGAGCAGTTCTTC
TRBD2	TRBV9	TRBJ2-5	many	CASSVTSGGASETQYF	TGTGCCAGCAGCGTAACTAGCGGGGGGGCATCGGAGACCCAGTACTTC
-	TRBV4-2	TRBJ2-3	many	CASSQEGPSTDTQYF	TGTGCCAGCAGCCAAGAGGGACCGAGCACAGATACGCAGTATTTT
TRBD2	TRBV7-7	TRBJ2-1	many	CASSSHTSGEQFF	TGTGCTAGCAGCTCGCATACTAGCGGAGAGCAGTTCTTC
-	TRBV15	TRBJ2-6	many	CATSRVVGISSGANVLTF	TGTGCCACCAGCAGAGTAGTCGGTATAAGCTCTGGGGCCAACGTCCTGACTTTC
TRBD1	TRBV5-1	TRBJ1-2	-	CASSLPGGSGYTF	TGCGCCAGCAGCCTCCCAGGGGGGTCTGGCTACACCTTC
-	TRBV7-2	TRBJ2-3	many	CASSRIPEGTQYF	TGTGCCAGCAGCAGGATACCAGAGGGTACGCAGTATTTT
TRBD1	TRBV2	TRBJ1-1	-	CASSGTGRDTEAFF	TGTGCCAGCAGTGGGACAGGGAGGGACACTGAAGCTTTCTTT
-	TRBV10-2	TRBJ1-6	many	CASSENLGSDYNSPLHF	TGCGCCAGCAGTGAGAACCTTGGCTCAGACTATAATTCACCCCTCCACTTT
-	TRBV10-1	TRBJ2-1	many	CASSDRGDDEQFF	TGCGCCAGCAGTGATCGAGGGGACGATGAGCAGTTCTTC
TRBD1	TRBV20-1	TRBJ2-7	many	CSAGQGSSYEQYF	TGCAGTGCTGGACAGGGTAGCTCCTACGAGCAGTACTTC
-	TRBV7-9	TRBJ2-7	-	CVSSRNPPGSYEQYF	TGTGTCAGCAGCCGGAACCCCCCCGGCTCCTACGAGCAGTACTTC
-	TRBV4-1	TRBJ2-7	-	CASSHWTEGPYEQYF	TGCGCCAGCAGCCACTGGACGGAGGGACCCTACGAGCAGTACTTC
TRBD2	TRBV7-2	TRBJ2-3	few	CASSLALAGGTDTQYF	TGTGCCAGCAGCTTAGCGTTAGCGGGGGGCACAGATACGCAGTATTTT
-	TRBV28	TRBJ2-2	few	CASRELNRPGELFF	TGTGCCAGCAGGGAGCTGAATCGGCCCGGGGAGCTGTTTTTT
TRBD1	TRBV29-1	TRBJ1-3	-	CSVGTGGNTIYF	TGCAGCGTTGGGACAGGGGGAAACACCATATATTTT
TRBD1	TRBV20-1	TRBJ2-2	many	CSALDRTHANTGELFF	TGCAGTGCCTTGGACAGGACCCACGCGAACACCGGGGAGCTGTTTTTT
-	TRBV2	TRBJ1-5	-	CASSEEGLGGPQHF	TGTGCCAGCAGTGAAGAAGGCCTCGGCGGGCCCCAGCATTTT
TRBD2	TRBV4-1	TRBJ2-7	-	CASSQDPIAGGLRDEQYF	TGCGCCAGCAGCCAAGATCCGATAGCGGGGGGCCTCAGGGACGAGCAGTACTTC
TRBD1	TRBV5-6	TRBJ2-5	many	CASSSTGYQETQYF	TGTGCCAGCAGCTCGACAGGGTACCAAGAGACCCAGTACTTC
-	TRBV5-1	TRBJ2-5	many	CASSFQRETQYF	TGCGCCAGCAGCTTCCAAAGGGAGACCCAGTACTTC
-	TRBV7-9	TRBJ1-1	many	CASSPSTGNTEAFF	TGTGCCAGCAGCCCCTCGACAGGGAACACTGAAGCTTTCTTT
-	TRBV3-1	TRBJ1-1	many	CASSQSETKAFF	TGTGCCAGCAGCCAAAGCGAGACAAAAGCTTTCTTT
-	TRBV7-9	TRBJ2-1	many	CASSQIPNEQFF	TGTGCCAGCAGCCAAATACCAAATGAGCAGTTCTTC
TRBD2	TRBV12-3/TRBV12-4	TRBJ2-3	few	CASSTTGTSGGRGTDTQYF	TGTGCCAGCAGTACGACCGGGACTAGCGGGGGGCGCGGCACAGATACGCAGTATTTT